Presented here are 24 T cell receptor beta chains from one specimen sequenced in a study of blood T cell repertoires in COVID-19 (dated by TCRdb to about 2020). Libraries came from the immunoSEQ multiplex PCR assay. What TCRdb holds here is the immuneACCESS table cut down to in-frame rearrangements. Part of the clones is not present; checked against another copy, under half of the missing clones reflect an unresolved V gene, and the others are unexplained. Here the sample has 450,000 or so clones; 89% occur a single time. Of the sample, about 1.6% is held by the ten largest clones. The specimen sequenced was peripheral blood. The receptor set was obtained from a woman in her 40s with COVID-19, enrolled during active disease.

J is TRBJ1-1 and V is TRBV27; 10 bases are a match to TRBD1. Germline-derived CDR1 and CDR2 are MNHEY and SMNVEV (reference sequence). The CDR3 extends over 15 amino acids. With 5 bases clipped from V and 7 bases from J, the junction kept 10 bases outside the gene matches. This CDR3 reads CASSARGQGFGEAFF. The CDR3 DNA reads as TGTGCCAGCAGTGCCAGGGGACAGGGGTTCGGTGAAGCTTTCTTT.

The genes are TRBV27 and TRBJ1-4; no clear D gene. Germline CDR1 MNHEY, CDR2 SMNVEV (reference sequence). V was clipped by 3 bases and J by 10 bases, with 12 bases between them. There are 13 residues in the CDR3. The CDR3 here is CASSFRERGKLFF. CDR3 nucleotides: TGTGCCAGCAGTTTCCGAGAGAGAGGAAAACTGTTTTTT.

The rearrangement links TRBV10-3 to TRBJ2-5; D unclear. Trimming pared 2 bases from V and 1 base from J, leaving 8 bases between. This CDR3 spans 14 amino acids. Germline V gives CDR1 ENHRY, CDR2 SYGVKD. The CDR3 DNA reads as TGTGCCATCAGTGAGAGCCCATTCCAAGAGACCCAGTACTTC. As protein: CAISESPFQETQYF.

This clone appeared once. The chain has TRBV4-3 and TRBJ2-6; a possible D gene is TRBD2 (6 bases). Germline values: CDR1 LGHNA, CDR2 YSLEER. Trimming stripped 0 bases from V and 0 bases from J, with 9 bases between. The CDR3 is made up of 17 amino acids. The CDR3, as DNA: TGCGCCAGCAGCCAAGACGGGGGTAGCTCTGGGGCCAACGTCCTGACTTTC. Protein sequence: CASSQDGGSSGANVLTF.

V gene TRBV4-1 combines with J gene TRBJ1-4; 8 nucleotides line up with TRBD1. CDR3 size: 16 residues. Germline V gene lookup returns CDR1 MGHRA and CDR2 YSYEKL. With V trimmed by 3 bases and J by 0 bases, 3 bases remained unmatched. The CDR3 protein is CASSQTGAPTNEKLFF. CDR3 DNA sequence: TGCGCCAGCAGCCAGACAGGGGCACCAACTAATGAAAAACTGTTTTTT.

The rearrangement joins TRBV3-1 (or the pseudogene TRBV3-2) to TRBJ2-1; 12 bases are shared with TRBD2. This CDR3 is built from 17 residues. V was pared by 0 bases and J by 5 bases, with 5 bases of the junction left unmatched. Per the germline V gene, CDR1 is LGHDT and CDR2 is YNNKEL (reference sequence). CDR3 in DNA: TGTGCCAGCAGCCAAGATCGACGGACTAGCGGGAACAATGAGCAGTTCTTC. It is translated as CASSQDRRTSGNNEQFF.

The chain employs TRBV5-1 and TRBJ2-3; 9 bases map to TRBD2. V shed 4 bases and J 1 base; nucleotides not matched to a gene: 7. This CDR3 contains 16 residues. In germline, CDR1 is SGHRS, CDR2 YFSETQ. CDR3 DNA: TGCGCCAGCAGCGCCCTAGCGGGGCTCGGCACAGATACGCAGTATTTT. Amino acids: CASSALAGLGTDTQYF.

The chain employs TRBV27 and TRBJ1-2, with 8 bases fitting TRBD1. The CDR3 runs to 13 residues. Germline CDR1 reads MNHEY; CDR2 reads SMNVEV (reference sequence). V shed 6 bases and J 7 bases; nucleotides not matched to a gene: 7. The CDR3 sequence is CASSSDRVAGYTF. In nucleotides, the CDR3 is TGTGCCAGCAGCTCGGACAGGGTAGCTGGCTACACCTTC.

The chain couples TRBV6-5 to TRBJ2-3, with a weak D call TRBD2 (6 bases). Germline V lookup: CDR1 MNHEY, CDR2 SVGAGI. V lost 6 bases, J lost 2 bases, and 12 bases lay in between. The CDR3 covers 14 residues. CDR3 nucleotides: TGTGCCAGCAGGATCCGGGACTTCACAGATACGCAGTATTTT. Residues: CASRIRDFTDTQYF.

This chain uses TRBV2 with TRBJ1-1; possible D gene TRBD1, 6 bases. CDR3 size: 14 residues. Germline-derived CDR1 and CDR2 are SNHLY and FYNNEI. V lost 5 bases and J 1 base, leaving 11 bases between the germline ends. The CDR3 loop reads CASSYRVGNTEAFF. The CDR3 DNA reads as TGTGCCAGCAGTTACAGGGTTGGGAACACTGAAGCTTTCTTT.

The CDR3 spells CASSPRAGVGSPLHF. CDR3 sequence (DNA): TGTGCCAGCAGCCCCCGGGCAGGGGTTGGTTCACCCCTCCACTTT. The chain links TRBV9 to TRBJ1-6, with D possibly being TRBD1 (6 bases). Per the germline V gene, CDR1 is SGDLS and CDR2 is YYNGEE. The CDR3 totals 15 residues. The ends were cut back, 4 bases at V and 9 bases at J, with 17 bases in the middle.

This sequence joins TRBV28 and TRBJ1-5; D may be TRBD1 (5 bases). Germline V gene lookup returns CDR1 MDHEN and CDR2 SYDVKM. The CDR3 is 18 residues long. The V end was cut by 2 bases, the J end by 5 bases, with 22 bases between. CDR3 sequence: CASSLVSGLYPGYQPQHF. The DNA of the CDR3 is TGTGCCAGCAGTTTAGTGTCAGGGCTCTACCCTGGGTATCAGCCCCAGCATTTT.

The chain uses TRBV6-2 or TRBV6-3 and TRBJ2-2; D might be TRBD1 (5 bases). Germline CDR1 reads MNHEY; CDR2 reads SVGEGT. V was shortened by 6 bases and J by 1 base, with 12 bases between the two germline ends. CDR3 length: 15 residues. The CDR3 coding sequence is TGTGCCAGCAGCACCTGGGGCTGGAACACCGGGGAGCTGTTTTTT. Translation: CASSTWGWNTGELFF.

V usage is TRBV4-3 and J usage is TRBJ1-2; D ambiguous. The CDR3 contains 14 residues. CDR1 is LGHNA and CDR2 is YSLEER in the germline V gene. V dropped 4 bases and J dropped 4 bases, with 13 bases sitting between them. CDR3 coding DNA: TGCGCCAGCAGCCGATCGGGGTTTCCCTATGGCTACACCTTC. As protein: CASSRSGFPYGYTF.

The chain couples TRBV7-2 to TRBJ1-2; D may be TRBD1 (6 bases). Germline V lookup: CDR1 SGHTA, CDR2 FQGNSA. Deletions cut 5 bases from V and 4 bases from J, with 11 bases between. CDR3 length: 13 residues. The CDR3 sequence: CASSRQATYGYTF. CDR3 DNA sequence: TGTGCCAGCAGCCGACAGGCCACCTATGGCTACACCTTC.

This clone was observed a single time. The chain couples TRBV28 to TRBJ1-4, with TRBD1 matching over 8 bases. This CDR3 is 15 amino acids long. V lost 4 bases to trimming and J lost 6 bases; unmatched junction nucleotides: 7. Germline CDR1 reads MDHEN; CDR2 reads SYDVKM. In nucleotides, the CDR3 is TGTGCCAGCAGTTCGATGGACAGGGCGGATGAAAAACTGTTTTTT. Translating it yields CASSSMDRADEKLFF.

This chain joins TRBV28 and TRBJ1-2; 9 bases agree with TRBD1. The germline V gene has CDR1 MDHEN and CDR2 SYDVKM. The CDR3 consists of 15 residues. Trimming took 5 bases from V and 8 from J; bases not matched to a gene: 12. This chain's CDR3 is CASSLPGQGNLGYTF. The CDR3 DNA reads as TGTGCCAGCAGTCTCCCGGGACAGGGTAATCTGGGCTACACCTTC.

The chain recombines TRBV7-2 with TRBJ2-7; 7 bases line up with TRBD1. The junction had 10 bases not matched to a gene; V was cut back by 8 bases and J by 6 bases. The germline V gene has CDR1 SGHTA and CDR2 FQGNSA. This CDR3 has 13 amino acids. CDR3: CASGEPRGLEQYF. For the CDR3, the DNA is TGTGCCAGCGGTGAGCCAAGGGGGCTCGAGCAGTACTTC.

This clone was counted once. The chain couples TRBV7-9 to TRBJ1-6; D unclear. Trimming cost V 0 bases and J 5 bases, with 8 bases left between them. The germline gives CDR1 SEHNR, CDR2 FQNEAQ (reference sequence). There are 15 residues in the CDR3. CDR3 sequence reads: CASSLASIDNSPLHF. The CDR3 region has the DNA TGTGCCAGCAGCTTAGCGAGCATCGATAATTCACCCCTCCACTTT.

J is TRBJ1-2 and V is TRBV19; 9 bases align to TRBD1. The germline V gene encodes CDR1 LNHDA and CDR2 SQIVND (reference sequence). The junction had 8 bases not matched to a gene; V was cut back by 5 bases and J by 4 bases. This CDR3 has 15 residues. The CDR3 here is CASSPGTGLIYGYTF. DNA of the CDR3: TGTGCCAGTAGTCCCGGGACAGGGTTAATCTATGGCTACACCTTC.

The V and J genes are TRBV7-2 and TRBJ1-2; 7 bases agree with TRBD1. The J segment lost 2 bases and the V segment lost 5 bases, leaving 11 bases of the junction unmatched. The CDR3 contains 16 residues. Per the germline V gene, CDR1 is SGHTA and CDR2 is FQGNSA. CDR3: CASSTRQGEKNYGYTF. The DNA for the CDR3 is TGTGCCAGCAGCACTAGGCAGGGGGAGAAAAACTATGGCTACACCTTC.

The chain uses TRBV19 and TRBJ1-1; maybe TRBD1 (5 bases). CDR3 length equals 14 residues. Germline assignment: CDR1 LNHDA and CDR2 SQIVND (reference sequence). Trimming removed 3 bases from V and 4 bases from J, with 12 bases in between. CDR3: CASSIQAGGTEAFF. The CDR3 coding sequence is TGTGCCAGTAGTATTCAAGCGGGGGGCACTGAAGCTTTCTTT.

This chain links TRBV7-9 with TRBJ1-5, with TRBD1 matching over 8 bases. In germline, CDR1 is SEHNR, CDR2 FQNEAQ (reference sequence). This CDR3 comprises 16 residues. V was clipped by 6 bases and J by 0 bases; unmatched bases: 7. The DNA of the CDR3 is TGTGCCAGCAGTCTCGACAGGGGCTATAGCAATCAGCCCCAGCATTTT. Protein: CASSLDRGYSNQPQHF.

The rearrangement uses TRBV3-1 (or the pseudogene TRBV3-2) and TRBJ1-1; D is unresolved. Germline V gene data show CDR1 as LGHDT and CDR2 as YNNKEL (reference sequence). The CDR3 runs 14 residues. Trimming took 0 bases from V and 2 from J, leaving 7 bases between them. This CDR3 is CASSQDRHNTEAFF. CDR3 nucleotide sequence: TGTGCCAGCAGCCAAGATCGACACAACACTGAAGCTTTCTTT.